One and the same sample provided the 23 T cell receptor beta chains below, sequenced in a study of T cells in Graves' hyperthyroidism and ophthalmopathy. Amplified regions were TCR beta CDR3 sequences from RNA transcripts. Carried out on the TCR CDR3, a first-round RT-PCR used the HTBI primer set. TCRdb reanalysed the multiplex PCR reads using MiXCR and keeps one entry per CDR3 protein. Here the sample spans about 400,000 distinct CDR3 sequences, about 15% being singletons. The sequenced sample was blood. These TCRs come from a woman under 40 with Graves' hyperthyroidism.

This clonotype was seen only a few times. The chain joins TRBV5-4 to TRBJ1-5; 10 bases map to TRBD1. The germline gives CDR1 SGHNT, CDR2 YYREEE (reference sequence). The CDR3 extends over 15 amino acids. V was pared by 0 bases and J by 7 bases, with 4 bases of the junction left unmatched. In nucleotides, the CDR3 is TGTGCCAGCAGCTTGGGGGGGGACAGGGGACAGCCCCAGCATTTT. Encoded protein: CASSLGGDRGQPQHF.

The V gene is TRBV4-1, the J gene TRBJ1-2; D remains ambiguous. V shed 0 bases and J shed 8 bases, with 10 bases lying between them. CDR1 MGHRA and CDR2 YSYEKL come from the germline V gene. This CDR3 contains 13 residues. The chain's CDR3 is CASSQDPLRGYTF. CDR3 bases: TGCGCCAGCAGCCAAGACCCCCTCAGGGGCTACACCTTC.

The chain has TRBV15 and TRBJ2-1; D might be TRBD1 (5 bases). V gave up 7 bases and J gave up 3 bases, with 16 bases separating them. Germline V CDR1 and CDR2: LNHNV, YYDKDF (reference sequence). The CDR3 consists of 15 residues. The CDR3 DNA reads TGTGCCACCACCCGCATCGACAGTGACTACAATGAGCAGTTCTTC. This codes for CATTRIDSDYNEQFF.

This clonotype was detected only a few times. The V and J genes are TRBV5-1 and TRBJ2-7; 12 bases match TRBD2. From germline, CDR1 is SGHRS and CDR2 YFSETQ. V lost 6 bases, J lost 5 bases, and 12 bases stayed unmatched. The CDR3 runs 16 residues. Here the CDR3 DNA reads TGCGCCAGCACCCGAAGCACGGGACTAGCGGGCCACGAGCAGTACTTC. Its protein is CASTRSTGLAGHEQYF.

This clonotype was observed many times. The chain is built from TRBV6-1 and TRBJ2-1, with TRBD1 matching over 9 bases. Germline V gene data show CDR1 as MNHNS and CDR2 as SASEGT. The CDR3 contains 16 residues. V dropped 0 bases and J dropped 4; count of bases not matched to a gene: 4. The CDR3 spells CASSEAGDRVYNEQFF. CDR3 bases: TGTGCCAGCAGTGAAGCGGGGGACAGGGTATACAATGAGCAGTTCTTC.

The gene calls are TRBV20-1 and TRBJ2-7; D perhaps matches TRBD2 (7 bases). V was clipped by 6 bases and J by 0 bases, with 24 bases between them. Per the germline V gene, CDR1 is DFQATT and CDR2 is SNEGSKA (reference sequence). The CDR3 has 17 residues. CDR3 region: CSATREGGTTNSYEQYF. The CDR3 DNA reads TGCAGTGCAACCCGAGAGGGGGGGACTACCAACTCCTACGAGCAGTACTTC.

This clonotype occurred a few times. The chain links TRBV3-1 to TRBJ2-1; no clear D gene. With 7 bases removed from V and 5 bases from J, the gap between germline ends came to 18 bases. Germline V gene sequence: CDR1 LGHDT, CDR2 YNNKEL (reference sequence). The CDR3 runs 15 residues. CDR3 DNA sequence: TGTGCCAGCAAACTGGGCGGAGCCACGCACAATGAGCAGTTCTTC. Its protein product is CASKLGGATHNEQFF.

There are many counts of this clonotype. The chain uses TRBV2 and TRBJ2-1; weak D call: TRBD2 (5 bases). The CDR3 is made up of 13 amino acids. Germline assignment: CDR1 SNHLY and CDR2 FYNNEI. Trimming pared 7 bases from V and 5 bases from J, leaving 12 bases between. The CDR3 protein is CASNQDWNNEQFF. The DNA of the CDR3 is TGTGCCAGCAACCAGGACTGGAACAATGAGCAGTTCTTC.

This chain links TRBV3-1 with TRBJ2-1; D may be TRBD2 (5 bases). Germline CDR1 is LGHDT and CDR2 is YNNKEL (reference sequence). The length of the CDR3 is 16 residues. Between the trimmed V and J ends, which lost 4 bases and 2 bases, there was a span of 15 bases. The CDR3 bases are TGTGCCAGCAGCCCCCTACCGGGATCCCCCTACAATGAGCAGTTCTTC. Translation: CASSPLPGSPYNEQFF.

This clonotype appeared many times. CDR3 sequence (DNA): TGCAGCGTTGAACAGGGCCCATACTATGGCTACACCTTC. Translation gives CSVEQGPYYGYTF. The chain joins TRBV29-1 to TRBJ1-2, with a tentative D call TRBD1 (5 bases). Deletions cut 2 bases from V and 3 bases from J, with 10 bases between. The CDR3 contains 13 residues. Per the germline V gene, CDR1 is SQVTM and CDR2 is ANQGSEA.

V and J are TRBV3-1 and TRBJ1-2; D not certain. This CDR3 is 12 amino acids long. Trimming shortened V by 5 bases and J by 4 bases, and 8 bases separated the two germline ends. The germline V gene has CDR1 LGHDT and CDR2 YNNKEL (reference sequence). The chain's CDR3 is CASSSSVYGYTF. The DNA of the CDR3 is TGTGCCAGCAGCTCAAGCGTCTATGGCTACACCTTC. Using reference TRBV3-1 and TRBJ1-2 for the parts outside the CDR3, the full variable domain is DTAVSQTPKYLVTQMGNDKSIKCEQNLGHDTMYWYKQDSKKFLKIMFSYNNKELIINETVPNRFSPKSPDKAHLNLHINSLELGDSAVYFCASSSSVYGYTFGSGTRLTVV.

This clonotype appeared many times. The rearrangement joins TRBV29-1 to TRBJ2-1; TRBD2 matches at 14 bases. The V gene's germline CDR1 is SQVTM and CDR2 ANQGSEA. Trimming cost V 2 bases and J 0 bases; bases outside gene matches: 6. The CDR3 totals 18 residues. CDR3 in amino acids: CSVEMGLAGVGSYNEQFF. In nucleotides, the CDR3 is TGCAGCGTTGAAATGGGACTAGCGGGAGTAGGCTCCTACAATGAGCAGTTCTTC.

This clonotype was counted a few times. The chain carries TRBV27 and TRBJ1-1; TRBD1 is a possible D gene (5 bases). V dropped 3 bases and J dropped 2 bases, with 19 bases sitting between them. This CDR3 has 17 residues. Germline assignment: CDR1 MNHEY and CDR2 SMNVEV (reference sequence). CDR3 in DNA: TGTGCCAGCAGTTTTACCGGGACTCTCAAATCCAACACTGAAGCTTTCTTT. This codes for CASSFTGTLKSNTEAFF.

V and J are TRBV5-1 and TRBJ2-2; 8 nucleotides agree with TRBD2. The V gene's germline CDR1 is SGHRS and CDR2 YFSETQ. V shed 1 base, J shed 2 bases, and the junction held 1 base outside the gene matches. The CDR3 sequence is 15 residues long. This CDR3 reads CASSLIAGNTGELFF. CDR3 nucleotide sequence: TGCGCCAGCAGCTTGATAGCGGGAAACACCGGGGAGCTGTTTTTT.

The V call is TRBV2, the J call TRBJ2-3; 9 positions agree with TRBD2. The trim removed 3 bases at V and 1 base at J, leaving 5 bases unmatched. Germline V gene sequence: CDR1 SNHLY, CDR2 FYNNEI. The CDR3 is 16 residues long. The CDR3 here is CASSDIGGRGTDTQYF. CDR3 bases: TGTGCCAGCAGTGATATAGGCGGGAGGGGCACAGATACGCAGTATTTT. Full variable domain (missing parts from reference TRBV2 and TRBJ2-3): EPEVTQTPSHQVTQMGQEVILRCVPISNHLYFYWYRQILGQKVEFLVSFYNNEISEKSEIFDDQFSVERPDGSNFTLKIRSTKLEDSAMYFCASSDIGGRGTDTQYFGPGTRLTVL.

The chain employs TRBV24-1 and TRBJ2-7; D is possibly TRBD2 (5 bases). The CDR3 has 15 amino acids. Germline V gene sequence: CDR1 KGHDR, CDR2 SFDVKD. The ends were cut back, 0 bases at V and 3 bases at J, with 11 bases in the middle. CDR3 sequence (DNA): TGTGCCACCAGTGATTTGAGCCCAGAGGGCTACGAGCAGTACTTC. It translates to CATSDLSPEGYEQYF.

The CDR3 coding sequence is TGCGCCAGCAGCTCCCAGACAGGGTCCCAAGAGACCCAGTACTTC. Protein product: CASSSQTGSQETQYF. V and J are TRBV5-1 and TRBJ2-5, with 7 bases matching TRBD1. Trimming removed 3 bases from V and 1 base from J; junction bases left unmatched: 6. The germline V gene encodes CDR1 SGHRS and CDR2 YFSETQ. The CDR3 is 15 amino acids.

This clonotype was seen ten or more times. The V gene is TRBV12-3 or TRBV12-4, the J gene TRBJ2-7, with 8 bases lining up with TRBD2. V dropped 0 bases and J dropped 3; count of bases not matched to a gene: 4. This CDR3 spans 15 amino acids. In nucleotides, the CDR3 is TGTGCCAGCAGTTTAGCGTTGGGACTAGTCTACGAGCAGTACTTC. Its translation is CASSLALGLVYEQYF.

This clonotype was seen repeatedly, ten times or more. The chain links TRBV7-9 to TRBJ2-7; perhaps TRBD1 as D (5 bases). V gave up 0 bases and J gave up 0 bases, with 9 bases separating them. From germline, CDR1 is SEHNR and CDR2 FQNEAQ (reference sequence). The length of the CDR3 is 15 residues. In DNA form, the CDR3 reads TGTGCCAGCAGCTTAGCGCAGCAGGGCTCCTACGAGCAGTACTTC. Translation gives CASSLAQQGSYEQYF.

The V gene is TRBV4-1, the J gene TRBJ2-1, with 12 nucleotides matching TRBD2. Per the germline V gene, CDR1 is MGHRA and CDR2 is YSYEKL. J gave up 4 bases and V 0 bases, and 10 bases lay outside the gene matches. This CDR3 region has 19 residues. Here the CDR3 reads CASSQESVWTSGNYNEQFF. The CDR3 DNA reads TGCGCCAGCAGCCAAGAATCCGTCTGGACTAGCGGGAATTACAATGAGCAGTTCTTC.

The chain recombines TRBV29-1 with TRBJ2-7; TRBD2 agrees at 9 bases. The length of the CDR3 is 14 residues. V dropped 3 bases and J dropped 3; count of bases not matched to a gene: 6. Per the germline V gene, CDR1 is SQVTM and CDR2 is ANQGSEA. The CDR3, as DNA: TGCAGCGTTGAGGTTTCTAGCGGGATCTACGAGCAGTACTTC. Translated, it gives CSVEVSSGIYEQYF.

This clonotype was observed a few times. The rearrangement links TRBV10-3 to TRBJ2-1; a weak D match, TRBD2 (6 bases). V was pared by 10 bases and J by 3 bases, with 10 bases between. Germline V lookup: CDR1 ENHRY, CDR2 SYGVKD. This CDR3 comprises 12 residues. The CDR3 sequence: CATRGNYNEQFF. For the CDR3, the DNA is TGTGCCACCCGGGGGAACTACAATGAGCAGTTCTTC.

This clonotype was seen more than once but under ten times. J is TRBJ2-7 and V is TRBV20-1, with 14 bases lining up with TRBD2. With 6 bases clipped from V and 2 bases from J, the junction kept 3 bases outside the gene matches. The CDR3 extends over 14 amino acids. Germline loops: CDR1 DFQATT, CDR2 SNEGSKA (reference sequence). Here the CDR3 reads CSARLAGGTYEQYF. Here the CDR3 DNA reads TGCAGTGCGCGACTAGCGGGAGGGACCTACGAGCAGTACTTC.